Sequencing of this T cell receptor (beta chain) was carried out in a study of T cells after yellow fever vaccination (dated by TCRdb to between 2018 and 2020). For the wider study: The SMART-Seq v4 Ultra Low Input RNA kit was used to prepare libraries from fractions with low cell numbers. Two healthy male donors made up the cohort, one aged 18 to 30 years and the other aged 30 to 40 years. Blood samples were taken at several timepoints before and after primary and secondary immunization, and bulk PBMC replicates and cell subsets were isolated. To follow T-cell clones before and after primary and booster YFV17D yellow fever vaccination, bulk TCR alpha and beta repertoires were sequenced over time. Summary of the overall study and its limitations: Computational filtering was needed because FACS-sorted repertoires could contain abundant contaminating clonotypes from the bulk population. Because the study included only two donors, the extent to which the findings can be generalized is limited. After the booster, most of the clones that had expanded following primary vaccination were detected again (96% of CD4 and 80% to 90% of CD8), which suggests that memory was broadly maintained. A small fraction of clonotypes showed up in both the CD4 and CD8 compartments, probably as a result of convergent recombination. The secondary T-cell response was weaker than the primary response but faster, peaking on day 5 instead of day 15.

The meaning of the sample's treatment or condition label: live attenuated yellow fever vaccine strain. At each blood-draw timepoint, two biological replicates of bulk PBMCs were obtained. PBMCs were isolated from peripheral blood using a standard Ficoll-Paque protocol. RNA was extracted with TriZol from bulk PBMCs, CD4 and CD8 fractions, and dextramer-positive and dextramer-negative fractions. TCR cDNA was synthesized by 5'RACE template switching, which introduced a universal primer site and unique molecular identifiers. cDNA synthesis was primed from both the TCR alpha and TCR beta constant segments. Library amplification used two PCR steps, and the second PCR step added sample barcodes and sequencing adapters. Sequencing of libraries was performed on Illumina HiSeq 2500 (2x100 bp) or NovaSeq (2x150 bp). The study's processing was this. MIGEC was used to demultiplex reads and collapse the reads into UMI consensus sequences, and MiXCR was used for V(D)J alignment. Vaccine-responding clonotypes were identified with edgeR using replicate PBMC samples, with FDR below 0.01 and a log2 fold change above 5 up to day 15 being required. Bulk clonotypes were assigned CD4 or CD8 identity according to which sequenced CD4 or CD8 repertoire held them at higher abundance. TCRdb trimmed public reads at Q25 via fastp, called clones via MiXCR and kept in-frame beta chains. CDR3 protein sequences are deduplicated, and each keeps its most common genes and DNA. These V and J calls originate from TCRdb's pipeline instead of the authors' own analysis. Present in this sample are about 300,000 distinct CDR3 sequences, about 6.9% of which were seen just once. The ten largest make up about a sixth of the sample.

From the cysteine up to the phenylalanine, the CDR3 has a length of 13 residues. Only the CDR3 region is kept as DNA, spanning 39 bases read in frame from base 1. Looking up the germline V gene yields CDR1 SQVTM and CDR2 ANQGSEA. V is pared back by 2 bases and J by 5 bases, with 11 bases lying between the germline termini. About this clonotype: It has no known antigen specificity. Nothing much larger sits one base from this clone, and base qualities are not available.

The sequencing used PBMCs, collected roughly 46 days after the first yellow fever vaccination. The rearranged segments are TRBV29-1 and TRBJ2-3, with a weak D call of TRBD2 (5 bases match). The source is a man aged 18 to 29 who received the YFV17D yellow fever vaccine. In nucleotide form, the sequence is TGCAGCGTTGAAAGGACTCGAGGAGATACGCAGTATTTT. Its translation reads: CSVERTRGDTQYF.